The clone carrying this T cell receptor (beta chain) was seen more than once but under ten times. The data belong to a study of T cells in Graves' hyperthyroidism and ophthalmopathy. Graves' hyperthyroidism was deemed stable given no ophthalmopathy progression within 18 months. In making diagnoses, clinical symptoms, serum thyroxine and TRAb, thyroid ultrasound and orbital computed tomography were all used. RNA transcripts were the template for amplifying TCR beta CDR3 regions. TCR CDR3 underwent first-round RT-PCR with the HTBI primer set. TCRdb re-analysed the multiplex PCR reads in MiXCR, keeping a single row per CDR3 protein. Of a few hundred thousand distinct CDR3 sequences listed, about an eighth are singletons. The sample was blood. This TCR was sampled from a woman younger than 30 with Graves' hyperthyroidism.

The DNA of the CDR3 is TGTGCCAGCAGCCGACAGGGGGCCTCCAATCAGCCCCAGCATTTT. Protein product: CASSRQGASNQPQHF. This chain links TRBV5-4 with TRBJ1-5, with TRBD1 matching 10 bases. The CDR3 extends over 15 amino acids. V lost 4 bases to trimming and J lost 3 bases; unmatched junction nucleotides: 4. CDR1 SGHNT and CDR2 YYREEE come from the germline V gene (reference sequence).